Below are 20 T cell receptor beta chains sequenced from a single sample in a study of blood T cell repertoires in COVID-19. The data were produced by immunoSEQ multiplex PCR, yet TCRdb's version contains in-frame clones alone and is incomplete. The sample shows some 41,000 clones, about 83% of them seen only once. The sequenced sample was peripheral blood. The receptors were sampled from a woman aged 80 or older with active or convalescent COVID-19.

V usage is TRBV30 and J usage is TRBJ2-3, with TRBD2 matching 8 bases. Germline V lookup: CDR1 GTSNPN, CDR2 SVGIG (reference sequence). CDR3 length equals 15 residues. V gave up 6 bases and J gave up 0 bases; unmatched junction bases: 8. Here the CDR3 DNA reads TGTGCCTGCGGGGGGGCTAGCGGTAGCACAGATACGCAGTATTTT. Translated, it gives CACGGASGSTDTQYF.

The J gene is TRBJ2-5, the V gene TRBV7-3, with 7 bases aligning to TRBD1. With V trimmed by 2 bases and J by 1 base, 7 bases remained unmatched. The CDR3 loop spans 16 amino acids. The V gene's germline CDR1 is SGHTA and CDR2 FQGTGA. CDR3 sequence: CASSLAPGQIQETQYF. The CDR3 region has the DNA TGTGCCAGCAGCTTAGCTCCGGGACAGATCCAAGAGACCCAGTACTTC.

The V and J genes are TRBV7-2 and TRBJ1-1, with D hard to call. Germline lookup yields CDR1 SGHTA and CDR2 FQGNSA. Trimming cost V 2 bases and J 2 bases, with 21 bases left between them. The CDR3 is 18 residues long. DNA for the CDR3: TGTGCCAGCAGCTTAAGTGCCGGGTTCCCCACAACAAACACTGAAGCTTTCTTT. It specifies CASSLSAGFPTTNTEAFF.

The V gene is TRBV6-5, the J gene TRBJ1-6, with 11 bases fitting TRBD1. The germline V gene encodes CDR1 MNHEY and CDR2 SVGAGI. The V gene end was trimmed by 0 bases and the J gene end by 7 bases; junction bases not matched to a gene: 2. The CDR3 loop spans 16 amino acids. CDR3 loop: CASSYSGQGANSPLHF. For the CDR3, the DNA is TGTGCCAGCAGTTACTCCGGACAGGGGGCCAATTCACCCCTCCACTTT.

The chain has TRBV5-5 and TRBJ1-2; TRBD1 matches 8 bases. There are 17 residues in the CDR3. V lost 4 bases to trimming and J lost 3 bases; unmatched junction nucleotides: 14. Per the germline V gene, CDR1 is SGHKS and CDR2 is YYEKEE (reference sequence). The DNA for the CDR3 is TGTGCCAGCAGCCCCCCCCCGACCCCGACAGGGGACTATGGCTACACCTTC. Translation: CASSPPPTPTGDYGYTF.

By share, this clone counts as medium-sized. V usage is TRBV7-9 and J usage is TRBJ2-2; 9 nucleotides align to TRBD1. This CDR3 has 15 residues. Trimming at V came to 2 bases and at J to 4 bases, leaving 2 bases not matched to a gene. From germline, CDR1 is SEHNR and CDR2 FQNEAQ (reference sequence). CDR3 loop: CASSLTDRGTGELFF. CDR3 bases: TGTGCCAGCAGCTTAACGGACAGGGGCACCGGGGAGCTGTTTTTT.

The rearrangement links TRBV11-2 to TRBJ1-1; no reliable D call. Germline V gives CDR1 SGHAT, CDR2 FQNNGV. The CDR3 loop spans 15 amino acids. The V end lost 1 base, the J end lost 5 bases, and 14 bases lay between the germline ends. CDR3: CASSLVGGVVTEAFF. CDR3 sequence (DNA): TGTGCCAGCAGCTTAGTGGGCGGGGTTGTGACTGAAGCTTTCTTT.

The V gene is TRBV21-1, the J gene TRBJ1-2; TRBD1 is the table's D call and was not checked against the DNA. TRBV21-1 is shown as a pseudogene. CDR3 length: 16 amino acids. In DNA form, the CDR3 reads TGTGCCAGCAGCAAAGTTAGGACAGTCTTGAACTATGGCTACACCTTC. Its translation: CASSKVRTVLNYGYTF.

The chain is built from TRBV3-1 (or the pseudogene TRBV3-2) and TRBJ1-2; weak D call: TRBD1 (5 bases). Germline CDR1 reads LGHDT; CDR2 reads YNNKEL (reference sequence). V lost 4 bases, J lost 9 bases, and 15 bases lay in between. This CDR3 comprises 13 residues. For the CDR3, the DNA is TGTGCCAGCAGCCCTCAAGGGGAAGTACGCTACACCTTC. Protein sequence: CASSPQGEVRYTF.

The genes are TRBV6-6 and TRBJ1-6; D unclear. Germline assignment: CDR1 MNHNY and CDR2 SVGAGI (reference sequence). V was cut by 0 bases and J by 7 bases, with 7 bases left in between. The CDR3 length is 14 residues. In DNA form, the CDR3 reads TGTGCCAGCAGTTACTCGGAACAGAATTCACCCCTCCACTTT. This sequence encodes CASSYSEQNSPLHF.

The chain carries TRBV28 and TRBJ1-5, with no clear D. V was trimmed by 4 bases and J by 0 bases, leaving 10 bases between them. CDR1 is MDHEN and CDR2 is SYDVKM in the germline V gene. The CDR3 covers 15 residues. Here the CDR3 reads CASSSEENSNQPQHF. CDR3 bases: TGTGCCAGCAGTTCTGAGGAAAATAGCAATCAGCCCCAGCATTTT.

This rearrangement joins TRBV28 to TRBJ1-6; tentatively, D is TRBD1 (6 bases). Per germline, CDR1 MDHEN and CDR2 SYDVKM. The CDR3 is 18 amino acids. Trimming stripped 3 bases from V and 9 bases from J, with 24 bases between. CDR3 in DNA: TGTGCCAGCAGTTTGGTTTCCGCAGGGGAGTCACCATTTTCACCCCTCCACTTT. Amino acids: CASSLVSAGESPFSPLHF.

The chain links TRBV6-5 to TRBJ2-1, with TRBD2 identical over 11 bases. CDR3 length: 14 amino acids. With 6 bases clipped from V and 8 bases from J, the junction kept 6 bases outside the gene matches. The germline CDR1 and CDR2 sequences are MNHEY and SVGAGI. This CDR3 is CASRIAGGRDEQFF. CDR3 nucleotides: TGTGCCAGCAGAATAGCGGGAGGGCGGGATGAGCAGTTCTTC.

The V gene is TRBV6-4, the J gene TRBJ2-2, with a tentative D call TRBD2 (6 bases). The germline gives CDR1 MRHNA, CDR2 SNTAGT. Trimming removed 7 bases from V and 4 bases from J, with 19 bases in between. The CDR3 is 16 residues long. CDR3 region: CASKGEGTYPTGELFF. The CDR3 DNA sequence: TGTGCCAGCAAGGGCGAAGGGACTTACCCCACCGGGGAGCTGTTTTTT.

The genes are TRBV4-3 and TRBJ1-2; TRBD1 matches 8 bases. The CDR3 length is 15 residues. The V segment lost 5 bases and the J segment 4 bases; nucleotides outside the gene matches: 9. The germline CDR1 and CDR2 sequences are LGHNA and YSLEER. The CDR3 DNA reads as TGCGCCAGCAGCTCTGACGGACAGGGAGTCTATGGCTACACCTTC. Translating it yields CASSSDGQGVYGYTF.

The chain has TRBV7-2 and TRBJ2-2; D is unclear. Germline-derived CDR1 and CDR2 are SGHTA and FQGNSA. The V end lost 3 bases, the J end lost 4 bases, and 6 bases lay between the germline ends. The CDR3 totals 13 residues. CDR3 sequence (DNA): TGTGCCAGCAGCTTCCATAGCACCGGGGAGCTGTTTTTT. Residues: CASSFHSTGELFF.

The CDR3 protein is CASSSGQIAGYTF. The CDR3 coding sequence is TGTGCCAGCAGCTCGGGACAGATTGCTGGCTACACCTTC. The chain joins TRBV3-1 (or the pseudogene TRBV3-2) to TRBJ1-2; 7 bases align to TRBD1. The CDR3 is made up of 13 amino acids. With 5 bases clipped from V and 7 bases from J, the junction kept 7 bases outside the gene matches. From germline, CDR1 is LGHDT and CDR2 YNNKEL (reference sequence).

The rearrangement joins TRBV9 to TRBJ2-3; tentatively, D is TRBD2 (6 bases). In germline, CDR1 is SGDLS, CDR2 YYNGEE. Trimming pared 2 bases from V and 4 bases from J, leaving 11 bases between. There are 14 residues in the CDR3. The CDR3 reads CASSVTSNPDTQYF. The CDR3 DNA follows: TGTGCCAGCAGCGTTACTAGCAATCCAGATACGCAGTATTTT.

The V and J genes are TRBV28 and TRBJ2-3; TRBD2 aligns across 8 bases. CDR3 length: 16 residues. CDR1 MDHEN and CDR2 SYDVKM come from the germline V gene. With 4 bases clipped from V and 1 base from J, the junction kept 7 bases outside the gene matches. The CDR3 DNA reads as TGTGCCAGCAGTTCGGGGGGACTAGGCGGCACAGATACGCAGTATTTT. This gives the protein CASSSGGLGGTDTQYF.

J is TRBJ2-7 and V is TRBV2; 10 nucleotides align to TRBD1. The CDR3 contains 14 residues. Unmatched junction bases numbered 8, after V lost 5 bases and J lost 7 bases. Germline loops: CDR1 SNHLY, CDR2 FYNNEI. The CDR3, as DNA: TGTGCCAGCAGTACCGGGACAGGGGACCGGGAGCAGTACTTC. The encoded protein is CASSTGTGDREQYF.